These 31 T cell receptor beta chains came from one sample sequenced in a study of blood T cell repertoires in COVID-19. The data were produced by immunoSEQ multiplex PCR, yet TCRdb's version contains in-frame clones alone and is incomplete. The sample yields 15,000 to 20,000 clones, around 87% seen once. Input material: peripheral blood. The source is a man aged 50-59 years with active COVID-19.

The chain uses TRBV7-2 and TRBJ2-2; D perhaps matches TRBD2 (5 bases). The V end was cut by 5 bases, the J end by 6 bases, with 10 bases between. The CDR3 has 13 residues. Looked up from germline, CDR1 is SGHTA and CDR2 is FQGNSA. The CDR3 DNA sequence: TGTGCCAGCAGCACCGGGGTAGCCGGGGAGCTGTTTTTT. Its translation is CASSTGVAGELFF.

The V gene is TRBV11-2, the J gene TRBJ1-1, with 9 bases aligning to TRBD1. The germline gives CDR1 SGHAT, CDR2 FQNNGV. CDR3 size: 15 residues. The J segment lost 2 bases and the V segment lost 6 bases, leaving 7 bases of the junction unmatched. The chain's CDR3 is CASRKGQGSNTEAFF. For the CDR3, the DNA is TGTGCCAGCAGGAAGGGACAGGGTAGTAACACTGAAGCTTTCTTT.

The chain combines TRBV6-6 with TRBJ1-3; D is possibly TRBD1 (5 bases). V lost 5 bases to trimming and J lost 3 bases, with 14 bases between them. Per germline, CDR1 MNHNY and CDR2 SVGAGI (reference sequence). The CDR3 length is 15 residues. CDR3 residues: CASSTTGLLGNTIYF. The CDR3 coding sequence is TGTGCCAGCAGTACTACAGGTTTACTTGGAAACACCATATATTTT.

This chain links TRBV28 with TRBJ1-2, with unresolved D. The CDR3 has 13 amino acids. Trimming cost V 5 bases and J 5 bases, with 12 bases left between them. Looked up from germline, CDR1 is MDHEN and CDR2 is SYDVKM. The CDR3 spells CASSKSPVYGYTF. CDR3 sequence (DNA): TGTGCCAGCAGTAAATCTCCTGTTTATGGCTACACCTTC.

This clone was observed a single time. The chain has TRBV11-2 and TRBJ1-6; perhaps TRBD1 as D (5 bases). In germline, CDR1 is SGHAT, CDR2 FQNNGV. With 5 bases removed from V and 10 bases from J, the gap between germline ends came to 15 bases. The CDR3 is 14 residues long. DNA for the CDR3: TGTGCCAGCAGCCCGTCGACCGCAGGGTCACCCCTCCACTTT. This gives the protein CASSPSTAGSPLHF.

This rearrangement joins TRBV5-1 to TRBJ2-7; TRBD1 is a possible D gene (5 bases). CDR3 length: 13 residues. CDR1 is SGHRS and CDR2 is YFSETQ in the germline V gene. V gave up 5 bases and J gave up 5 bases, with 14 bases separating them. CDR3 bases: TGCGCCAGCAGGTCGGCAGGGAAAAACGAGCAGTACTTC. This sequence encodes CASRSAGKNEQYF.

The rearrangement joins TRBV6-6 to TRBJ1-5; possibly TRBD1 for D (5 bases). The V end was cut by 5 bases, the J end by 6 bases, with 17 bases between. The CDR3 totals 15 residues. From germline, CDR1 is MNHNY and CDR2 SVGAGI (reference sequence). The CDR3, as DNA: TGTGCCAGCAGTCCGGGACTACGAGGTTCTCAGCCCCAGCATTTT. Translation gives CASSPGLRGSQPQHF.

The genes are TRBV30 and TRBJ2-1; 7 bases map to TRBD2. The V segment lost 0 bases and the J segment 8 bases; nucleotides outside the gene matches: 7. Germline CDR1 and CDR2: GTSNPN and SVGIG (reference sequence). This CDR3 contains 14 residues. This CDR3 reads CAWSVRLAVDEQFF. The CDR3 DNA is TGTGCCTGGAGTGTAAGGCTAGCGGTAGATGAGCAGTTCTTC.

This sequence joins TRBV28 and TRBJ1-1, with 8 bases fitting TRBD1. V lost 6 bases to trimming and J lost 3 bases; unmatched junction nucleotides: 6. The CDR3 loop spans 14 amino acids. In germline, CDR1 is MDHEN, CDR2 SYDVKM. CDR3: CASRGADRDTEAFF. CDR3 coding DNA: TGTGCCAGCAGGGGCGCGGACAGGGACACTGAAGCTTTCTTT.

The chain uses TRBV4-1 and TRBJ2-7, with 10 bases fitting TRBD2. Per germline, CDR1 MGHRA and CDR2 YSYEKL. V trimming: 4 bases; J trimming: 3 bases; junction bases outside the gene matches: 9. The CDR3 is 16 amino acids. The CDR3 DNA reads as TGCGCCAGCAGCCCAGGTGGGACTAGCGAGTTCTACGAGCAGTACTTC. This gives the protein CASSPGGTSEFYEQYF.

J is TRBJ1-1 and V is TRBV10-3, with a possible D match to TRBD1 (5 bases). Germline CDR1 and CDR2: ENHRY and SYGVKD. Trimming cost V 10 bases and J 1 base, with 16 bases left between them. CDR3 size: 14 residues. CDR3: CATTLGGGNTEAFF. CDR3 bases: TGTGCCACCACGCTGGGGGGAGGGAACACTGAAGCTTTCTTT.

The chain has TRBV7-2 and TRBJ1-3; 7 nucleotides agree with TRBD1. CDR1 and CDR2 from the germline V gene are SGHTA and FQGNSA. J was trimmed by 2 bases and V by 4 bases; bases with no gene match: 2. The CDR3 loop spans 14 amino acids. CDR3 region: CASSSGTAGNTIYF. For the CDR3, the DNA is TGTGCCAGCAGCTCCGGGACAGCTGGAAACACCATATATTTT.

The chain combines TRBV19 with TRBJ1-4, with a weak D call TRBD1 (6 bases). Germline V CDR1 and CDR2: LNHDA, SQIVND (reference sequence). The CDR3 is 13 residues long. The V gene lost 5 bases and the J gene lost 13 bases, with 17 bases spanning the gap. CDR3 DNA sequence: TGTGCCAGTAGTGCCGGGACACCGGTTAGACTGTTTTTT. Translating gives CASSAGTPVRLFF. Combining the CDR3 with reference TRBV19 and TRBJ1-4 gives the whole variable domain DGGITQSPKYLFRKEGQNVTLSCEQNLNHDAMYWYRQDPGQGLRLIYYSQIVNDFQKGDIAEGYSVSREKKESFPLTVTSAQKNPTAFYLCASSAGTPVRLFFGSGTQLSVL.

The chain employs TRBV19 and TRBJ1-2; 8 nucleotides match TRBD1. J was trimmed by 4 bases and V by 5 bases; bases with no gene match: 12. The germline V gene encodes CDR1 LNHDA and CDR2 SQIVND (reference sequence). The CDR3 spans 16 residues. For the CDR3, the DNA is TGTGCCAGTAGTGCCGACTCGACAGGGGCCATCTATGGCTACACCTTC. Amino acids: CASSADSTGAIYGYTF.

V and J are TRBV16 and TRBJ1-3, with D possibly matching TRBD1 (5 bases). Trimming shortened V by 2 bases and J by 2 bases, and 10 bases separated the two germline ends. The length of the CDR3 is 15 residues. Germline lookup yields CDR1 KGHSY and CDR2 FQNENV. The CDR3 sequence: CASSQGVRAGNTIYF. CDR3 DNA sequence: TGTGCCAGCAGCCAAGGTGTCAGGGCTGGAAACACCATATATTTT.

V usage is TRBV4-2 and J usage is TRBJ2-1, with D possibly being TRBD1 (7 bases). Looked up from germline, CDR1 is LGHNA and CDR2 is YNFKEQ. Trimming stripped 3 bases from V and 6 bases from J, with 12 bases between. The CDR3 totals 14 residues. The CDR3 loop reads CASSHRGTVNEQFF. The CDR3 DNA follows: TGTGCCAGCAGCCACCGGGGGACAGTCAATGAGCAGTTCTTC.

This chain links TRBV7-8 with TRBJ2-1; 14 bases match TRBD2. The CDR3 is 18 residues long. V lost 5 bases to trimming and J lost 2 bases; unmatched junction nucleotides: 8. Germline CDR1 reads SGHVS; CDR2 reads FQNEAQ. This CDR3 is CASSSGLAGGQTYNEQFF. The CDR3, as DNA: TGTGCCAGCAGCAGTGGACTAGCGGGAGGCCAGACCTACAATGAGCAGTTCTTC. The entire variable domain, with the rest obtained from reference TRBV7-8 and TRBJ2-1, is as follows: GAGVSQSPRYKVAKRGQDVALRCDPISGHVSLFWYQQALGQGPEFLTYFQNEAQLDKSGLPSDRFFAERPEGSVSTLKIQRTQQEDSAVYLCASSSGLAGGQTYNEQFFGPGTRLTVL.

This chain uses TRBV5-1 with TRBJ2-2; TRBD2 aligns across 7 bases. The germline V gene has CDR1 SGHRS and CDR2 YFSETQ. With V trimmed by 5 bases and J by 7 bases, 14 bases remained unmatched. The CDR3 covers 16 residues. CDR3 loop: CASSPREGGQNGELFF. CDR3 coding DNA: TGCGCCAGCAGTCCTCGTGAGGGAGGGCAGAACGGGGAGCTGTTTTTT.

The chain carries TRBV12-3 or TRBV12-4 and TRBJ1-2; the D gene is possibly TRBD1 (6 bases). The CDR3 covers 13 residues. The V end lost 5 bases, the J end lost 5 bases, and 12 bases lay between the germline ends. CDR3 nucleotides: TGTGCCAGCAGTAATACAGGGATGTATGGCTACACCTTC. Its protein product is CASSNTGMYGYTF.

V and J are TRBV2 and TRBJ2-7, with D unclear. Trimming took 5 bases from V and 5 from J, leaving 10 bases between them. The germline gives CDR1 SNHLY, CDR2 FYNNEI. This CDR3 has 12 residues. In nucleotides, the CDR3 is TGTGCCAGCAGTTCAGGTAAAGACGAGCAGTACTTC. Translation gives CASSSGKDEQYF.

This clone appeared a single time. The CDR3 DNA reads as TGTGCCACCAGTGATTTACAGACTAGCGGCACCGGGGAGCTGTTTTTT. This encodes CATSDLQTSGTGELFF. The V call is TRBV24-1, the J call TRBJ2-2; 9 bases fit TRBD2. Trimming removed 1 base from V and 4 bases from J; junction bases left unmatched: 3. This CDR3 contains 16 residues. Germline V gene lookup returns CDR1 KGHDR and CDR2 SFDVKD.

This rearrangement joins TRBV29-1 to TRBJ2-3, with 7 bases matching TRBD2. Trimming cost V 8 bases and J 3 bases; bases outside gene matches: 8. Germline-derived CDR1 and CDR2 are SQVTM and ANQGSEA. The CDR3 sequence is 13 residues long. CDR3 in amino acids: CSSKRGATDTQYF. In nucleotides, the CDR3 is TGCAGCTCGAAGCGGGGTGCGACAGATACGCAGTATTTT.

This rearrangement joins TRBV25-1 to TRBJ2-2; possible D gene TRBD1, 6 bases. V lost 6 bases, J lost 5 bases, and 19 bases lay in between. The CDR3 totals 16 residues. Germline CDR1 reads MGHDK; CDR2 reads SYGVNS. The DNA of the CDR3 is TGTGCCAGCAGCGACGACAGGAAGGGCTTTACCGGGGAGCTGTTTTTT. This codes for CASSDDRKGFTGELFF. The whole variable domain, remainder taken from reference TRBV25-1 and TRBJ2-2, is EADIYQTPRYLVIGTGKKITLECSQTMGHDKMYWYQQDPGMELHLIHYSYGVNSTEKGDLSSESTVSRIRTEHFPLTLESARPSHTSQYLCASSDDRKGFTGELFFGEGSRLTVL.

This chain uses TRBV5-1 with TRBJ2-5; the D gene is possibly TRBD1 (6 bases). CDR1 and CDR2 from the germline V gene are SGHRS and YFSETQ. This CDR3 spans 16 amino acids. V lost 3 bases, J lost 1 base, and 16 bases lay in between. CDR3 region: CASSSLFRDTQETQYF. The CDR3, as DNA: TGCGCCAGCAGCTCACTATTCCGGGACACCCAAGAGACCCAGTACTTC.

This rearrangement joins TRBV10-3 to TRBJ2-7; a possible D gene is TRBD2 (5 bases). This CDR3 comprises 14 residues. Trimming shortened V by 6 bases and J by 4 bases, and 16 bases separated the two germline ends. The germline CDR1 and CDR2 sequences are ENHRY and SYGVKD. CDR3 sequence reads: CAIRGDGNQYEQYF. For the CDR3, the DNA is TGTGCCATCAGGGGAGACGGGAATCAATACGAGCAGTACTTC.

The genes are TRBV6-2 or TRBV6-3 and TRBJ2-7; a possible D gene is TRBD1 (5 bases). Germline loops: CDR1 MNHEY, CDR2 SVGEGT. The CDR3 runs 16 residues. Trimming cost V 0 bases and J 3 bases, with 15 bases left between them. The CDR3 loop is CASSYSVLQGYYEQYF. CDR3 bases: TGTGCCAGCAGTTACTCGGTACTTCAGGGTTACTACGAGCAGTACTTC.

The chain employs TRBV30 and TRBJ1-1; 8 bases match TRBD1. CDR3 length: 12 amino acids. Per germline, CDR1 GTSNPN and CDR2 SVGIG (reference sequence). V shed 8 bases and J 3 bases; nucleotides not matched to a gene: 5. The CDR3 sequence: CARSDRDTEAFF. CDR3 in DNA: TGTGCCCGGTCGGACAGGGACACTGAAGCTTTCTTT.

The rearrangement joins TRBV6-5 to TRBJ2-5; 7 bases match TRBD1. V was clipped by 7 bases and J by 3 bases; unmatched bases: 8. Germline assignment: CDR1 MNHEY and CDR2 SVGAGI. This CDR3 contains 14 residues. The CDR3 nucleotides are TGTGCCAGCACCCGAGGACAGGCTAAAGAGACCCAGTACTTC. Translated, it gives CASTRGQAKETQYF.

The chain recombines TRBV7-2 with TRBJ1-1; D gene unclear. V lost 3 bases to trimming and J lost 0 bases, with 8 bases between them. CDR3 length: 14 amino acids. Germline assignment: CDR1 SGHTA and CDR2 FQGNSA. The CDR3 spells CASSFLSMNTEAFF. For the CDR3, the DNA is TGTGCCAGCAGCTTCCTGAGCATGAACACTGAAGCTTTCTTT.

In DNA, the CDR3 is TGTGCCAGCAGGCCATACCCCGGACCCGGGATCCACGAGCAGTACTTC. It translates to CASRPYPGPGIHEQYF. The chain combines TRBV27 with TRBJ2-7; D perhaps matches TRBD2 (5 bases). Germline-derived CDR1 and CDR2 are MNHEY and SMNVEV (reference sequence). Trimming took off 6 bases at V and 5 bases at J, with 23 bases between the two ends. The CDR3 has 16 residues.

The CDR3 nucleotides read TGTGCCAGCAGTTACGGACTAGCGGTGGGGGAGCAGTACTTC. It encodes CASSYGLAVGEQYF. The chain is built from TRBV6-2 or TRBV6-3 and TRBJ2-7, with 10 positions matching TRBD2. The CDR3 extends over 14 amino acids. V dropped 2 bases and J dropped 7; count of bases not matched to a gene: 5. Germline-derived CDR1 and CDR2 are MNHEY and SVGEGT.